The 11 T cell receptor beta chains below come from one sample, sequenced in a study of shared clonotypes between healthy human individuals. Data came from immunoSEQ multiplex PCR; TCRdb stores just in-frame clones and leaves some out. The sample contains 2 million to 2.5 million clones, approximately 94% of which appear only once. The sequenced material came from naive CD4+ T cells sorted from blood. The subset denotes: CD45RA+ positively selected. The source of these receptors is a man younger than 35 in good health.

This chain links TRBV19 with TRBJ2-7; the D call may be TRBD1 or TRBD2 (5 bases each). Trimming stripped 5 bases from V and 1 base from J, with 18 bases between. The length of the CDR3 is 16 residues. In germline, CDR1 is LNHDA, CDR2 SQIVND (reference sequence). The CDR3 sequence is CASSVLGHSGSYEQYF. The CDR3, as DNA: TGTGCCAGTAGTGTACTTGGACACAGCGGATCCTACGAGCAGTACTTC.

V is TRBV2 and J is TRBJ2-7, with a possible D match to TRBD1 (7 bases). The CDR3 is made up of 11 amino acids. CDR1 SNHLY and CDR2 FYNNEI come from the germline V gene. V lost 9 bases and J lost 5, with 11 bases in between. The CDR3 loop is CASSRGDEQYF. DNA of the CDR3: TGTGCCAGTAGCAGGGGGGACGAGCAGTACTTC.

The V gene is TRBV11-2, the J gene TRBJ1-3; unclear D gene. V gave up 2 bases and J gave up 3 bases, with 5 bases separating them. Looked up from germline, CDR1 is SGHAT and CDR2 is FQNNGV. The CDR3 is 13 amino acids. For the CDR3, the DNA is TGTGCCAGCAGCTTATCGGTTGGAAACACCATATATTTT. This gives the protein CASSLSVGNTIYF.

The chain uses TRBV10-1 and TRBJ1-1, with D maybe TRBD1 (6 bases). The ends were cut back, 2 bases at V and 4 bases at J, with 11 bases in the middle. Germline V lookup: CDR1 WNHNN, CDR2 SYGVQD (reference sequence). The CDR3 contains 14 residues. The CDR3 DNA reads TGCGCCAGCAGTGAGAAACAGGGATCCACTGAAGCTTTCTTT. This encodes CASSEKQGSTEAFF.

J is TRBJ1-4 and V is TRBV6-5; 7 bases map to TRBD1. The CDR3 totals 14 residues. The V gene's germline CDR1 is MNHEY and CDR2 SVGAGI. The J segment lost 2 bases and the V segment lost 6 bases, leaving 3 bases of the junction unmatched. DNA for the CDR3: TGTGCCAGCAGGACAGGGTTTACTAATGAAAAACTGTTTTTT. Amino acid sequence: CASRTGFTNEKLFF.

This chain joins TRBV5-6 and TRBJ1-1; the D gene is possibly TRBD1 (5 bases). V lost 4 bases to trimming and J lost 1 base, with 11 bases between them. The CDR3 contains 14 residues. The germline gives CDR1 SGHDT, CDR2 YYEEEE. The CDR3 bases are TGTGCCAGCAGCCTGGGACCCACGAACACTGAAGCTTTCTTT. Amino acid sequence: CASSLGPTNTEAFF.

The CDR3 loop reads CASSLGVDSTDTQYF. The DNA of the CDR3 is TGTGCCAGCAGCTTGGGGGTAGATAGCACAGATACGCAGTATTTT. The chain links TRBV5-4 to TRBJ2-3; D ambiguous. The V gene lost 0 bases and the J gene lost 0 bases, with 8 bases spanning the gap. CDR3 length equals 15 residues. Germline V gene lookup returns CDR1 SGHNT and CDR2 YYREEE (reference sequence).

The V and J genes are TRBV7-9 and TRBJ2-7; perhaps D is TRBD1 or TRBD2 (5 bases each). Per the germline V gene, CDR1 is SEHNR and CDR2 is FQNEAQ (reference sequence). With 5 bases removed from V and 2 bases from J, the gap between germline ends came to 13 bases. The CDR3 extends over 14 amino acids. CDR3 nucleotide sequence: TGTGCCAGCAGCGGGGGACCTGGGCCCTACGAGCAGTACTTC. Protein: CASSGGPGPYEQYF.

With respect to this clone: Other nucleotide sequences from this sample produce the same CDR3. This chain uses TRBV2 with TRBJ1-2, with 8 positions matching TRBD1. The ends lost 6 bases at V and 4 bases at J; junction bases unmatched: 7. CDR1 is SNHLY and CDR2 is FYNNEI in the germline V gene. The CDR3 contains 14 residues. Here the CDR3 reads CASSVGQGSYGYTF. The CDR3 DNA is TGTGCCAGCAGCGTCGGACAGGGCAGCTATGGCTACACCTTC. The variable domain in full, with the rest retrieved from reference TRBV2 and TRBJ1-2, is EPEVTQTPSHQVTQMGQEVILRCVPISNHLYFYWYRQILGQKVEFLVSFYNNEISEKSEIFDDQFSVERPDGSNFTLKIRSTKLEDSAMYFCASSVGQGSYGYTFGSGTRLTVV.

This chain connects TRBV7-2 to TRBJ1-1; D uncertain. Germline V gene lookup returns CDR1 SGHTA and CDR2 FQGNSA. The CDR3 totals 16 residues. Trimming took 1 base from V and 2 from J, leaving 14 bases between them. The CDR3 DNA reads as TGTGCCAGCAGCTTAGTATATGGCATGGCCAACACTGAAGCTTTCTTT. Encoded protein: CASSLVYGMANTEAFF.

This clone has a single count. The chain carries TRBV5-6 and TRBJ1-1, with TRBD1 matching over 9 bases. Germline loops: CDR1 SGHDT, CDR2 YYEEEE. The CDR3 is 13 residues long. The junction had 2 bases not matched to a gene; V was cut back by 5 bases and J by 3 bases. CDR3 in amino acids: CASSWTGDTEAFF. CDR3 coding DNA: TGTGCCAGCAGTTGGACAGGGGACACTGAAGCTTTCTTT.